The 3 T cell receptor beta chains given below trace back to one sample, sequenced in a study of T-cell memory formation after mild COVID-19. A single record per CDR3 protein comes from TCRdb applying MiXCR to the 5' RACE reads. Of hundreds of thousands of distinct CDR3 sequences listed, 17% are singletons. The sequenced material came from PBMCs or a T cell subset sorted from them (not recorded which). The receptors stem from an adult woman who had mild COVID-19 (a few samples of this study predate the infection). Cell type and time point are not known.

This clonotype was counted at least ten times. This chain connects TRBV20-1 to TRBJ1-6; no clear D gene. Trimming pared 0 bases from V and 7 bases from J, leaving 13 bases between. Germline V gene sequence: CDR1 DFQATT, CDR2 SNEGSKA (reference sequence). This CDR3 region has 15 residues. This chain's CDR3 is CSARDGGEGNSPLHF. In DNA form, the CDR3 reads TGCAGTGCTAGAGATGGTGGGGAAGGCAATTCACCCCTCCACTTT.

This sequence joins TRBV4-2 and TRBJ2-7; D tentatively fits TRBD1 or TRBD2 (6 bases each). Between the trimmed V and J ends, which lost 4 bases and 4 bases, there was a span of 11 bases. The CDR3 has 13 residues. Per the germline V gene, CDR1 is LGHNA and CDR2 is YNFKEQ. The CDR3 protein is CASSPWRGYEQYF. In nucleotides, the CDR3 is TGTGCCAGCAGCCCCTGGAGGGGGTACGAGCAGTACTTC.

The table lists this clonotype with many counts. The chain employs TRBV9 and TRBJ2-4; D may be TRBD1 (6 bases). CDR3 length: 14 residues. Between the trimmed V and J ends, which lost 5 bases and 9 bases, there was a span of 18 bases. Germline CDR1 and CDR2: SGDLS and YYNGEE. The CDR3 loop reads CASSVATGGIIQYF. The DNA for the CDR3 is TGTGCCAGCAGTGTGGCGACAGGTGGGATCATTCAGTACTTC.